Sequencing of this TCR beta chain was carried out in a study of blood T cells in healthy people across ages. A second PCR of roughly 6 to 12 cycles used a sample-barcoded 5' primer and a J-beta primer mix. MiXCR, run by TCRdb on the 5' RACE reads, gives a single entry per CDR3 protein. Counted here are about 1.4 million distinct CDR3 sequences, roughly 64% occurring once; the ten biggest clones make up 6.5% to 8.5%. Germline V gene lookup returns CDR1 SGHTA and CDR2 FQGNSA. The CDR3 runs 15 residues. Of note for this clonotype: One end of the junction varies from germline; a read error may be responsible.

V usage is TRBV7-2 and J usage is TRBJ2-5, with 7 bases fitting TRBD2. The TCR sequence derives from a man aged 18 to 30 in good health. The specimen was blood. The CDR3 DNA reads TGTGCCAGCACCTTAGAGCGGGGCAGGGAAGAGACCCAGTACTTC. The encoded protein is CASTLERGREETQYF.